This T cell receptor beta chain came from a study of regulatory T cells in long-lasting Graves disease. Study-level findings and limits: Reduced TCR diversity was observed in persistent Graves' patients versus newly diagnosed patients. Those with persistent disease had in common more public clonotypes (about 2,500) than new patients (roughly 930).

Time point meaning: persistent/refractory GD, antithyroid drugs over 5 years with positive TRAb. TCR sequences were obtained from RNA taken from PBMCs. This clonotype was counted a few times. Its antigen is undetermined. CDR1 and CDR2 from the germline V gene are SGDLS and YYNGEE. The V end lost 2 bases, the J end lost 5 bases, and 10 bases lay between the germline ends. The CDR3 has 14 residues. TCR beta libraries were built with iRepertoire HTBI primers and Arm-PCR of CDR3 regions. In the study's own analysis: Across the samples, identification revealed about 62 TRBV and 11 to 15 TRBJ segments. TCRdb redid the calling of the multiplex PCR reads with MiXCR, one entry per CDR3 protein. The V and J calls reflect TCRdb's pipeline rather than the authors' work. Among 700,000 or so distinct CDR3 sequences listed, around 30% were seen once.

Here the sequenced sample was peripheral blood mononuclear cells (PBMCs), taken when the disease was refractory, from a patient treated with antithyroid drugs. This sequence was found in a female donor with Graves disease. The V call is TRBV9, the J call TRBJ1-4; D is ambiguous. The chain's CDR3 is CASSVSGKNEKLFF. CDR3 DNA: TGTGCCAGCAGCGTGTCGGGTAAAAATGAAAAACTGTTTTTT.